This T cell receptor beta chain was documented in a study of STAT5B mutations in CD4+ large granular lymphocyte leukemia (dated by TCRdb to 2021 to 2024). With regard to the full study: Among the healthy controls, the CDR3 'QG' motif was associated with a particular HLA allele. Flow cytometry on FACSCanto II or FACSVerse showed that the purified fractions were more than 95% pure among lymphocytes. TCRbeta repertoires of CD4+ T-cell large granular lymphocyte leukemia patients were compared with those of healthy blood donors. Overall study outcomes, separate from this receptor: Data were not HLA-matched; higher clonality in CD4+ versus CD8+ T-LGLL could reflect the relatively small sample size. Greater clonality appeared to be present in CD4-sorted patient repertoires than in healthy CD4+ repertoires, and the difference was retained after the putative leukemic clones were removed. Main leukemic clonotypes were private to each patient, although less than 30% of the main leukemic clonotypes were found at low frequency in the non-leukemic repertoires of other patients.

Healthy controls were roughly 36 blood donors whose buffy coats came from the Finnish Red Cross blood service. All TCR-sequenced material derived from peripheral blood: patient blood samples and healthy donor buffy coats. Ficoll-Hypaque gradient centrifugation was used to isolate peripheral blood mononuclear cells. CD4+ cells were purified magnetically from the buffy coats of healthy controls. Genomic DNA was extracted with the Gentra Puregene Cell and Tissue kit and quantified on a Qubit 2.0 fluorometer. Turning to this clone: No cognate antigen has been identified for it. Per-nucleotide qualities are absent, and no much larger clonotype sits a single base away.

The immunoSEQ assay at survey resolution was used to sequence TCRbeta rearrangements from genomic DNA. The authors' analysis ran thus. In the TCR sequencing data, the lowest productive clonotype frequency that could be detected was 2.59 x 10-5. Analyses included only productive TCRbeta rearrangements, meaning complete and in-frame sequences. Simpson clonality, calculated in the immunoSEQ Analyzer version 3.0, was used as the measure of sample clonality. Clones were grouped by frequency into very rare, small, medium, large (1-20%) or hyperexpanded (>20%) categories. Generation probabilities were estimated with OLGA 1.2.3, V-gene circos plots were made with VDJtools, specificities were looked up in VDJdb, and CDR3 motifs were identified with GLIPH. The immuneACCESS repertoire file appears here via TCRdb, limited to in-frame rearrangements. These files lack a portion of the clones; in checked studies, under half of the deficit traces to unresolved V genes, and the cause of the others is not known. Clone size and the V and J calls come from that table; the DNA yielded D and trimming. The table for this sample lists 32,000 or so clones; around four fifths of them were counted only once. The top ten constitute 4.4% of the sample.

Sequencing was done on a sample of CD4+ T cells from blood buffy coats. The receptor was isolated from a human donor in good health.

The DNA sequence is given as TGTGCCAGCAGCTTAATGGGGCATGGAGAGACCCAGTACTTC. Translated, it reads CASSLMGHGETQYF. The receptor chain draws on TRBV7-2 and TRBJ2-5, with a tentative D gene TRBD1 over 5 matching bases. The CDR3 runs 14 amino acids, cysteine and phenylalanine included. Here the CDR3 DNA is all that survives: 42 bases in frame from base 1. The V end loses 2 bases and the J end loses 4 bases, and a stretch of 11 bases separates them. CDR1 SGHTA and CDR2 FQGNSA are derived from the germline V gene.